This T cell receptor beta chain was identified in a study of T cells in women clearing cervical HPV infection. Study background: Donors had HPV16-related CIN3 or worse; 2 had invasive cancer. Cases' blood sampling followed lesion detection by median roughly 160 days (90 to 200). HLA type stays a possible confounder, typing being limited.

The CDR3 contains 17 residues. The ends lost 4 bases at V and 0 bases at J; junction bases unmatched: 8. CDR1 and CDR2 from the germline V gene are DFQATT and SNEGSKA (reference sequence). On this clone: The read ends 3 residues early relative to the CDR3; the germline J gene fills the gap.

The table came from immunoSEQ multiplex PCR; TCRdb's copy has only in-frame clones and leaves some out. This sample contains 25,000 to 35,000 clones. The sample taken for sequencing was blood buffy coat. The chain is built from TRBV20-1 and TRBJ1-6; TRBD1 agrees at 8 bases. The TCR originated in a woman between 18 and 69 years old with a cervical HPV16 infection that either progressed to CIN3+ or cleared (not recorded which). CDR3 DNA, as far as it was read: TGCAGTGCTACCCCGTGGGACAGGAGCTCCTATAATTCACCC. This gives the protein CSATPWDRSSYNSP. The entire CDR3 sequence reads CSATPWDRSSYNSPLHF.